The 11 T cell receptor beta chains in this list originate from one sample, sequenced in a study of blood T cell repertoires in COVID-19 (dated by TCRdb to the early 2020s). The method behind the library was the immunoSEQ multiplex PCR assay. In its TCRdb copy, this immuneACCESS table keeps in-frame sequences only and misses some clones. Where compared with another copy, unresolved V genes explain less than half of these, and the others have no known cause. Counted in this sample were roughly 110,000 clones; about 80% of them appeared once. The ten largest clones add up to 4% to 4.5% of the sample. Sequenced input: peripheral blood. These receptors were obtained from a man aged 65-85 years with acute or convalescent COVID-19.

The chain is built from TRBV2 and TRBJ1-2, with 7 positions matching TRBD1. V dropped 7 bases and J dropped 9; count of bases not matched to a gene: 11. CDR3 length equals 13 residues. The germline V gene encodes CDR1 SNHLY and CDR2 FYNNEI. The CDR3 nucleotides are TGTGCCAGCATCCTGATCGGGACAGATAGCTACACCTTC. Amino acid sequence: CASILIGTDSYTF.

The rearrangement links TRBV5-1 to TRBJ2-5; possible D gene TRBD2, 5 bases. CDR1 and CDR2 from the germline V gene are SGHRS and YFSETQ. V was pared by 0 bases and J by 0 bases, with 9 bases between. CDR3 length: 15 amino acids. In DNA form, the CDR3 reads TGCGCCAGCAGCTTGGAGCCGGGGTACCAAGAGACCCAGTACTTC. It translates to CASSLEPGYQETQYF.

The CDR3 loop is CATSRDGGANEKLFF. In nucleotides, the CDR3 is TGTGCCACCAGCAGAGATGGGGGGGCTAATGAAAAACTGTTTTTT. V and J are TRBV15 and TRBJ1-4, with D maybe TRBD1 (5 bases). CDR3 length: 15 residues. CDR1 and CDR2 (germline): LNHNV, YYDKDF (reference sequence). Deletions cut 0 bases from V and 3 bases from J, with 8 bases between.

This sequence joins TRBV6-5 and TRBJ1-6, with a weak D call TRBD1 (6 bases). With 6 bases removed from V and 7 bases from J, the gap between germline ends came to 13 bases. The CDR3 sequence is 14 residues long. The germline V gene encodes CDR1 MNHEY and CDR2 SVGAGI. CDR3 nucleotide sequence: TGTGCCAGCAGCAGAGACAGGCAAAATTCACCCCTCCACTTT. Amino acid sequence: CASSRDRQNSPLHF.

The chain employs TRBV5-4 and TRBJ1-1; TRBD1 aligns across 9 bases. The CDR3 extends over 16 amino acids. CDR1 is SGHNT, CDR2 YYREEE, per germline (reference sequence). With 0 bases clipped from V and 4 bases from J, the junction kept 7 bases outside the gene matches. The CDR3 DNA follows: TGTGCCAGCAGCTTGGAGGGGACAGGGCTTCGCACTGAAGCTTTCTTT. This encodes CASSLEGTGLRTEAFF.

The rearrangement joins TRBV7-8 to TRBJ1-2; D may be TRBD1 (5 bases). The germline gives CDR1 SGHVS, CDR2 FQNEAQ. Trimming left V 4 bases short and J 5 bases short, with 11 bases between. The CDR3 covers 13 residues. The CDR3, as DNA: TGTGCCAGCAGCTGGGGGGGGACGTATGGCTACACCTTC. It encodes CASSWGGTYGYTF.

V usage is TRBV24-1 and J usage is TRBJ2-3; tentatively, D is TRBD2 (5 bases). Germline CDR1 is KGHDR and CDR2 is SFDVKD. The CDR3 has 13 amino acids. V was cut by 5 bases and J by 5 bases, with 10 bases left in between. The CDR3 reads CATSGGAGDTQYF. The CDR3 bases are TGTGCCACCAGTGGAGGTGCGGGAGATACGCAGTATTTT.

The V call is TRBV6-5, the J call TRBJ2-2; perhaps TRBD2 as D (5 bases). The V end lost 7 bases, the J end lost 0 bases, and 12 bases lay between the germline ends. The CDR3 extends over 15 amino acids. Looked up from germline, CDR1 is MNHEY and CDR2 is SVGAGI. CDR3 coding DNA: TGTGCCAGCAAACGAGAGGGCGCGAACACCGGGGAGCTGTTTTTT. Protein product: CASKREGANTGELFF.

In its sample, this clone was seen a few times. The chain recombines TRBV5-6 with TRBJ2-5; 9 bases map to TRBD1. This CDR3 contains 15 residues. From germline, CDR1 is SGHDT and CDR2 YYEEEE. V trimming: 1 base; J trimming: 4 bases; junction bases outside the gene matches: 5. The CDR3 DNA follows: TGTGCCAGCAGCTTGACAGGGGGCTACGGAGAGACCCAGTACTTC. This sequence encodes CASSLTGGYGETQYF.

The rearrangement links TRBV29-1 to TRBJ2-5, with D maybe TRBD1 (6 bases). The V and J ends lost 1 base and 4 bases respectively, with 16 bases between them. The CDR3 runs to 15 residues. The germline gives CDR1 SQVTM, CDR2 ANQGSEA. CDR3 region: CSVEATAGRGETQYF. The CDR3 nucleotides are TGCAGCGTTGAAGCTACGGCCGGCAGGGGAGAGACCCAGTACTTC.

J is TRBJ1-5 and V is TRBV10-3; D call uncertain. Germline V gene data show CDR1 as ENHRY and CDR2 as SYGVKD. V was trimmed by 6 bases and J by 1 base, leaving 7 bases between them. CDR3 length equals 13 residues. CDR3 loop: CAIRAESNQPQHF. CDR3 bases: TGTGCCATCAGAGCGGAGAGCAATCAGCCCCAGCATTTT.